This T cell receptor (beta chain) was identified in a study of T-cell reconstitution after alpha-beta-depleted transplantation in children. V lost 4 bases and J lost 1, with 19 bases in between. The CDR3 loop spans 17 amino acids. The table lists this clonotype with many counts. Unique molecular identifiers were incorporated during preparation of the TCRbeta library. TCRdb recomputed calls from the PCR reads with MiXCR, one row per CDR3 protein. This sample has some 550,000 distinct CDR3 sequences; 23% occur once, and the top ten carry roughly 14%. The V and J genes are TRBV12-3 or TRBV12-4 and TRBJ2-5; no reliable D call. The starting material was PBMCs, mostly from graft donor cells, obtained 360 days after TCRalphabeta/CD19-depleted stem cell transplant. This TCR came from a boy younger than two who had a stem cell transplant for acute myeloid leukemia, so the T cells may come from the graft donor. CDR3 region: CASSYFMVGIGQETQYF. The DNA of the CDR3 is TGTGCCAGCAGTTACTTTATGGTGGGAATAGGCCAAGAGACCCAGTACTTC.